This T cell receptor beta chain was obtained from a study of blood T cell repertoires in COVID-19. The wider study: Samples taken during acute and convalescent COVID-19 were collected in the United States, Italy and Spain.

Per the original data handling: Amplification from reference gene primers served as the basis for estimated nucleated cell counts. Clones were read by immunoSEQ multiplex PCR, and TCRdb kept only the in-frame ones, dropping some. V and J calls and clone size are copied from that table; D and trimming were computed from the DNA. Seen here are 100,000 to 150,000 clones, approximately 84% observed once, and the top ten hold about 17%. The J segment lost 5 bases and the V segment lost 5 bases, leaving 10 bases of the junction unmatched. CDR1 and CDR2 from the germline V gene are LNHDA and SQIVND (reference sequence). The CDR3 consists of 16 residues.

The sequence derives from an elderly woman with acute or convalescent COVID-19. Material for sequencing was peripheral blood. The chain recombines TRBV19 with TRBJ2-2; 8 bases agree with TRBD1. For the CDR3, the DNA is TGTGCCAGTAGTCTCACGACAGGGGTTCGGACCGGGGAGCTGTTTTTT. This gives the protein CASSLTTGVRTGELFF.